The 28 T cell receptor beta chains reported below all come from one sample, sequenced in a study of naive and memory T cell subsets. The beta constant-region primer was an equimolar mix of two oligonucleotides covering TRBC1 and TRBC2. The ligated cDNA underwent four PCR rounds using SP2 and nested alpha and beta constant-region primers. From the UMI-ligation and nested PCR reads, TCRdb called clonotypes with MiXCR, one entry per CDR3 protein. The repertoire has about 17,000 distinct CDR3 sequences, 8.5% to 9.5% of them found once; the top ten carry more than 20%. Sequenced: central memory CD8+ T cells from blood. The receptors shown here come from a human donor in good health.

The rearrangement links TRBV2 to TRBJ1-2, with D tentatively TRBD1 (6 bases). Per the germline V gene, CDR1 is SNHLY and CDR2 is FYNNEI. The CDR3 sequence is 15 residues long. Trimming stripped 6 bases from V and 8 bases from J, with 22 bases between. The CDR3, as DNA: TGTGCCAGCAGCCCTTCCGGGACAAGTTGGTCAGGCTACACCTTC. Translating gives CASSPSGTSWSGYTF.

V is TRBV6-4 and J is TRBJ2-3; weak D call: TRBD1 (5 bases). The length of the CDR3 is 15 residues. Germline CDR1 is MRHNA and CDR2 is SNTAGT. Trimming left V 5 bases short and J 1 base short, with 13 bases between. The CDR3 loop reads CASSSGIEGTDTQYF. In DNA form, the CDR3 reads TGTGCCAGCAGTTCAGGGATAGAGGGCACAGATACGCAGTATTTT.

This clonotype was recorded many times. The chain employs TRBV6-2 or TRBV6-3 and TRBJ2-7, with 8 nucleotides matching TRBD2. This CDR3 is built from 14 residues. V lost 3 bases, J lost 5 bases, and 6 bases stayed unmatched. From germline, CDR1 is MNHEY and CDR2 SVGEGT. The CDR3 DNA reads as TGTGCCAGCAGTTATGCACGGGAGGGCAACGAGCAGTACTTC. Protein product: CASSYAREGNEQYF.

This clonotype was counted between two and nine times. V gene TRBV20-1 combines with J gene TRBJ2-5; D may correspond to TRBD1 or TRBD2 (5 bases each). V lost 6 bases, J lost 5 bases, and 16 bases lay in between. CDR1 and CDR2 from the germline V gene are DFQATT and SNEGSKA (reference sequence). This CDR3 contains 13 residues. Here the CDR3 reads CSAPEGPGETQYF. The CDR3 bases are TGCAGTGCCCCAGAGGGACCTGGGGAGACCCAGTACTTC.

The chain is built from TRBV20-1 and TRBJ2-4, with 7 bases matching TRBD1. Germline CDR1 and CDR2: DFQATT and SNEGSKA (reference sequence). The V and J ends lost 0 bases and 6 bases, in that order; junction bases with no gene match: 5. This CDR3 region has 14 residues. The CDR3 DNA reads TGCAGTGCTAGAGATGGGACAGAAATAAACATTCAGTACTTC. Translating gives CSARDGTEINIQYF.

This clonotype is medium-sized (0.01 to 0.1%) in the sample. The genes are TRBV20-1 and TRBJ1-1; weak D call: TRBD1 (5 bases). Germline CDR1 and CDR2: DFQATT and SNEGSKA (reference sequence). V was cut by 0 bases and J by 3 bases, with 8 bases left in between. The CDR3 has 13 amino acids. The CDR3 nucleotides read TGCAGTGCTAGAGAGGGGGGTGACACTGAAGCTTTCTTT. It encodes CSAREGGDTEAFF.

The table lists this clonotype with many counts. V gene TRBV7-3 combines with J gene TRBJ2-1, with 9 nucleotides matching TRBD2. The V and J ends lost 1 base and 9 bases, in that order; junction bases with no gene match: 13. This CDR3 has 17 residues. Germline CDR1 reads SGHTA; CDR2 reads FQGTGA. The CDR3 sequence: CASSLNSPAGGPTEQFF. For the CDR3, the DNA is TGTGCCAGCAGCTTAAATTCTCCCGCGGGAGGGCCTACTGAGCAGTTCTTC.

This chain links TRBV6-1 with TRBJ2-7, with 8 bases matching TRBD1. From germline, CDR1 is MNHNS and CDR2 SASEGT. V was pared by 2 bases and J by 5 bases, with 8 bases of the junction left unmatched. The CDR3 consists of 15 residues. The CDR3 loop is CASSEQAGGLHEQYF. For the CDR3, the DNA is TGTGCCAGCAGTGAACAGGCAGGGGGCTTGCACGAGCAGTACTTC.

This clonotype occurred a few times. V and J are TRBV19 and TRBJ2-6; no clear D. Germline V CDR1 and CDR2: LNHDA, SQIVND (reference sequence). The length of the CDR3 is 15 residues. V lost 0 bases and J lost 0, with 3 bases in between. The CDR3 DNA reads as TGTGCCAGTAGTATAGAAGACTCTGGGGCCAACGTCCTGACTTTC. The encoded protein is CASSIEDSGANVLTF.

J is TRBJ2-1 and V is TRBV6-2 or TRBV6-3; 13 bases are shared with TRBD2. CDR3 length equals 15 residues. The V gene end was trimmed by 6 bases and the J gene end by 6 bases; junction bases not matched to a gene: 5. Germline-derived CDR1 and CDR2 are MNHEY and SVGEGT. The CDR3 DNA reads TGTGCCAGCAGCTTGCGACTAGCGGGGGGCAATGAGCAGTTCTTC. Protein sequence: CASSLRLAGGNEQFF.

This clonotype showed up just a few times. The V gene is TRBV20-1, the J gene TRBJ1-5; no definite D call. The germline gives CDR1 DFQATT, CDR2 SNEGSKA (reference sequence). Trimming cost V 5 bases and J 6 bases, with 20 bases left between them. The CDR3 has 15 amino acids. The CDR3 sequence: CSADPGPLTIQPQHF. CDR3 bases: TGCAGTGCTGACCCCGGGCCCCTCACTATTCAGCCCCAGCATTTT.

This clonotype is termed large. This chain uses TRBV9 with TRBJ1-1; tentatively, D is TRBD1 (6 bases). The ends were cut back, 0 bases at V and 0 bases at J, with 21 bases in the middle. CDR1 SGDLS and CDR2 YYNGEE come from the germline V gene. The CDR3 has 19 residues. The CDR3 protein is CASSVGPRGQKGMNTEAFF. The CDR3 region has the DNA TGTGCCAGCAGCGTAGGACCCAGGGGACAAAAAGGAATGAACACTGAAGCTTTCTTT.

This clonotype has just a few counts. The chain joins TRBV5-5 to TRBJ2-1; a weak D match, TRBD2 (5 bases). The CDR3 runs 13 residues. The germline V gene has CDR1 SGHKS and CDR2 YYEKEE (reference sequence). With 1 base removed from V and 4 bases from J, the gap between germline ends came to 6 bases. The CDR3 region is CASSLWTYNEQFF. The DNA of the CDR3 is TGTGCCAGCAGCTTGTGGACTTACAATGAGCAGTTCTTC.

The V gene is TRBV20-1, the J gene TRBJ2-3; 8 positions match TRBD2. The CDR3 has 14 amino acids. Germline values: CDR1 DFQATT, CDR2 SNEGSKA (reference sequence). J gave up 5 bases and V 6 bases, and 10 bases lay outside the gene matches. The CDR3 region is CSATGRGAGDTQYF. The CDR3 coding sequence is TGCAGTGCCACTGGGCGGGGGGCCGGAGATACGCAGTATTTT.

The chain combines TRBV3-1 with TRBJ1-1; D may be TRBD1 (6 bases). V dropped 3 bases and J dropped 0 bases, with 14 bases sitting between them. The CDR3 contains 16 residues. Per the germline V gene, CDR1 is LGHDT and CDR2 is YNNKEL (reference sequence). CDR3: CASSHYIQGMNTEAFF. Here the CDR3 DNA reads TGTGCCAGCAGCCACTATATCCAGGGGATGAACACTGAAGCTTTCTTT.

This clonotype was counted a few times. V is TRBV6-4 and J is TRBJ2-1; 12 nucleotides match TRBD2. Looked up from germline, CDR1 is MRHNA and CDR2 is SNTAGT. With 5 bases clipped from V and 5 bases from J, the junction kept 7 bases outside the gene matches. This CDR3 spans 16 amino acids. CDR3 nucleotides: TGTGCCAGCAGTCGACTAGCGGGAGAGGTACACAATGAGCAGTTCTTC. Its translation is CASSRLAGEVHNEQFF.

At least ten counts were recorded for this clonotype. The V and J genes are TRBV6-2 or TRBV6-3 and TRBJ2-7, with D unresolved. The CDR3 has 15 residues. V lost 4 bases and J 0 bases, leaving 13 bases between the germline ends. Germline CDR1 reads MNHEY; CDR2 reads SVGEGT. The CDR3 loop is CASSWNSDSSYEQYF. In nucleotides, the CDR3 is TGTGCCAGCAGTTGGAACAGCGATAGCTCCTACGAGCAGTACTTC.

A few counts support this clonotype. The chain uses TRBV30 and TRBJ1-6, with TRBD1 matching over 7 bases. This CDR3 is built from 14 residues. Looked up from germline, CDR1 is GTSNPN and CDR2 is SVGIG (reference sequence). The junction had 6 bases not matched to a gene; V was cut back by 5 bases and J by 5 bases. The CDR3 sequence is CAWAGTADNSPLHF. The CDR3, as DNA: TGTGCCTGGGCCGGGACAGCAGATAATTCACCCCTCCACTTT.

CDR3 amino acids: CASSLVGLATATDTQYF. DNA for the CDR3: TGTGCCAGCAGCTTAGTAGGACTAGCGACTGCCACAGATACGCAGTATTTT. V gene TRBV7-8 combines with J gene TRBJ2-3, with 9 bases that match TRBD2. CDR3 length equals 17 residues. Losses at the gene ends were 1 base for V and 2 bases for J; bases not matched to a gene: 7. Germline V gene data show CDR1 as SGHVS and CDR2 as FQNEAQ.

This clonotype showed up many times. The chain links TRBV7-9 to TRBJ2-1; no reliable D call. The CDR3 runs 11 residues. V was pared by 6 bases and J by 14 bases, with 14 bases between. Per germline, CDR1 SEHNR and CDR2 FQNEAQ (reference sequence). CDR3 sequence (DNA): TGTGCCAGCAGGGGTAGCTACAAGGAGTTCTTC. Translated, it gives CASRGSYKEFF.

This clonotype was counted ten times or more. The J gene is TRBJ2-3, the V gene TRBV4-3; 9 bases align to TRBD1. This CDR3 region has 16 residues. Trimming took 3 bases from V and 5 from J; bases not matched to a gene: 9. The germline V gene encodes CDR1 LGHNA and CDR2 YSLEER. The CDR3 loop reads CASSQQQGALGDTQYF. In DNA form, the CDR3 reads TGCGCCAGCAGCCAGCAACAGGGGGCTCTCGGAGATACGCAGTATTTT.

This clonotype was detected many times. This CDR3 is CASRPAAANYEQYF. In nucleotides, the CDR3 is TGTGCCAGCAGACCAGCGGCAGCAAACTACGAGCAGTACTTC. This rearrangement joins TRBV7-9 to TRBJ2-7; D is perhaps TRBD2 (5 bases). Germline V gene sequence: CDR1 SEHNR, CDR2 FQNEAQ (reference sequence). CDR3 length: 14 amino acids. Between the trimmed V and J ends, which lost 6 bases and 3 bases, there was a span of 15 bases.

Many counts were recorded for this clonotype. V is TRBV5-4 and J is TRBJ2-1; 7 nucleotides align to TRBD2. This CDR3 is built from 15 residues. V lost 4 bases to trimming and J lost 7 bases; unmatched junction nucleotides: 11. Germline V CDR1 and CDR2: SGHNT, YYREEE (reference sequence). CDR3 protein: CASSDPFEGGNEQFF. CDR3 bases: TGTGCCAGCAGCGACCCTTTTGAGGGAGGGAATGAGCAGTTCTTC.

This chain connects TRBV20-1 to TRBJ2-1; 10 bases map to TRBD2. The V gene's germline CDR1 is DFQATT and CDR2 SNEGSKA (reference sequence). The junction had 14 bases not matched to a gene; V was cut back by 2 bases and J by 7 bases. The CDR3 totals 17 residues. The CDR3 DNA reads TGCAGTGCTAGAAGGAGTAGCGGGGGGATCCACCAAAATGAGCAGTTCTTC. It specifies CSARRSSGGIHQNEQFF.

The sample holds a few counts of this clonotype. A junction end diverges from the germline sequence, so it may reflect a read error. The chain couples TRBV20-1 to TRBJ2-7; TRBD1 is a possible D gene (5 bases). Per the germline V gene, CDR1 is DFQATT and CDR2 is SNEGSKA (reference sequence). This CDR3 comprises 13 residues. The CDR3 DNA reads TGCAGTGCGAGAGAGGACACAGACTACGAGCAGTACTTC. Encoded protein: CSAREDTDYEQYF.

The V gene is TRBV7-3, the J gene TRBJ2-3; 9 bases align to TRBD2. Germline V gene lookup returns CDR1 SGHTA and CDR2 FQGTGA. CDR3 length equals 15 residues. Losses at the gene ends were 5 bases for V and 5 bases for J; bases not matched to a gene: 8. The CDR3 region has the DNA TGTGCCAGCAGCCAGGGGGGACTAGCAGGAGATACGCAGTATTTT. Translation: CASSQGGLAGDTQYF.

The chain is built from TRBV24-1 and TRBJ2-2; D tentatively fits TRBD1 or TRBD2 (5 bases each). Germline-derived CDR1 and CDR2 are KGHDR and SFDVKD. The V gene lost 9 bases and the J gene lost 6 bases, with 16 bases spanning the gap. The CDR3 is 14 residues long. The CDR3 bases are TGTGCCACCCAAACAGGCTCGGAGGCCGGGGAGCTGTTTTTT. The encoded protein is CATQTGSEAGELFF.

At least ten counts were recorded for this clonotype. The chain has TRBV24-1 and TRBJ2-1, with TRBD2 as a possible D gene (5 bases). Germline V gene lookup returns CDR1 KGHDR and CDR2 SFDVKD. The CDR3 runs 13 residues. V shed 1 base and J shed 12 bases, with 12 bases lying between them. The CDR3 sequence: CATSDLTAGGQFF. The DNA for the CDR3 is TGTGCCACCAGTGATTTAACAGCCGGAGGGCAGTTCTTC.